This is a list of T cell receptor beta chains from one sample in a study of cytomegalovirus exposure and HLA in healthy donors. Using immunoSEQ multiplex PCR, the repertoire was profiled, and TCRdb retains in-frame clones only, with some absent. The sample lists more than 95,000 clones, 81% occurring once. The sequenced sample consisted of PBMCs. Source of these receptors: a man between 18 and 29 years old in good health and CMV-seropositive. CDR3s include the opening cysteine and the closing phenylalanine or tryptophan. The D gene is left open where the match is weak. Clone sizes are given selectively: once, few, many, or a class where the clone is expanded.

few	TRBV5-6	TRBJ1-6	TRBD1	TGTGCCAGCAGCTTCTGGGACAGAAATTCACCCCTCCACTTT	CASSFWDRNSPLHF
-	TRBV4-1	TRBJ2-7	-	TGCGCCAGCAGCCAAGATCAGAGGACAGCCTACGAGCAGTACTTC	CASSQDQRTAYEQYF
once	TRBV11-2	TRBJ1-2	TRBD1	TGTGCCAGCAGCCCAAGGACAGGCGATAACTATGGCTACACCTTC	CASSPRTGDNYGYTF
-	TRBV9	TRBJ1-1	TRBD1	TGTGCCAGCAGCGTAGCGGCAGGGGGCACTGAAGCTTTCTTT	CASSVAAGGTEAFF
-	TRBV19	TRBJ1-5	TRBD1	TGTGCCAGTAGCAAAAGGGGAAGGGGGCGAGGGAATCAGCCCCAGCATTTT	CASSKRGRGRGNQPQHF
-	TRBV4-3	TRBJ2-2	TRBD2	TGCGCCAGCAGCCAAGATTCGGTAGCGGGAGGGGGGGAGCTGTTTTTT	CASSQDSVAGGGELFF
-	TRBV6-1	TRBJ1-3	-	TGTGCCAGCAGATCCATAGCGGATGATGGAAACACCATATATTTT	CASRSIADDGNTIYF
-	TRBV7-9	TRBJ1-1	TRBD1	TGTGCCAGCAGCCGCAGACCCCGGGACAGTAACACTGAAGCTTTCTTT	CASSRRPRDSNTEAFF
-	TRBV14	TRBJ1-2	-	TGTGCCAGCAGCCAAGACGTCAGGGGAGGCTACACCTTC	CASSQDVRGGYTF
-	TRBV2	TRBJ1-4	-	TGTGCCAGTCAAACAGGGTTAGAAAAACTGTTTTTT	CASQTGLEKLFF
-	TRBV7-6	TRBJ2-5	TRBD1	TGTGCCAGCAGCTTAGGGCAGACAGGGGCGTCGGAGACCCAGTACTTC	CASSLGQTGASETQYF
-	TRBV6-6	TRBJ1-2	-	TGTGCCAGCAGTTACTCGACAACGGGGTATGGCTACACCTTC	CASSYSTTGYGYTF
-	TRBV5-1	TRBJ1-4	-	TGCGCCAGCAGCTTACAGGGCATTGCAACTAATGAAAAACTGTTTTTT	CASSLQGIATNEKLFF
-	TRBV5-4	TRBJ2-2	TRBD1	TGTGCCAGCAGCTGGGACAGGGGGAACGGGGAGCTGTTTTTT	CASSWDRGNGELFF
once	TRBV19	TRBJ2-2	TRBD2	TGTGCCAGTAGTAGACTAGCGGGAGTGGGCGGGGAGCTGTTTTTT	CASSRLAGVGGELFF
-	TRBV18	TRBJ2-2	TRBD1	TGTGCCAGCTCCCCTCAGGGGGCGCGCACCGGGGAGCTGTTTTTT	CASSPQGARTGELFF
-	TRBV7-9	TRBJ2-7	TRBD1	TGTGCCAGCAGCCCCTCCGGGACAGGGGCTTACGAGCAGTACTTC	CASSPSGTGAYEQYF
-	TRBV6-5	TRBJ1-5	-	TGTGCCAGCAGTTACCCGCCGGAGGATCAGCCCCAGCATTTT	CASSYPPEDQPQHF
once	TRBV15	TRBJ1-2	TRBD1	TGTGCCACCAGCACACGAACAGGGGGCGAGGTCTATGGCCACACCTTC	CATSTRTGGEVYGHTF
-	TRBV10-3	TRBJ2-7	TRBD2	TGTGCCATCAGTGAGTCGATAGTAGCGGGGGGGAACGAGCAGTACTTC	CAISESIVAGGNEQYF